The 6 T cell receptor beta chains below all came from one sample that was sequenced in a study of beta chain features in type 1 diabetes (dated by TCRdb to 2016 to 2018). What the work shows at the level of the full study, not this receptor alone: Type 1 diabetes patients showed a moderate but significant shortening of TCRB CDR3 length in all four CD4+ subsets.

Their antigens remain unidentified. The method behind the library was the immunoSEQ multiplex PCR assay. The High Capacity cDNA Reverse Transcription Kit was used to reverse transcribe all of the isolated RNA, meaning that expressed TCRB transcripts were what got sequenced. TCRdb stores this immuneACCESS table with in-frame sequences only. Part of the clones is absent; in the studies checked, under half of the shortfall reflects unresolved V genes, and no reason is known for the rest. Present in this sample are around 280,000 clones, approximately 15% of which were seen just once. The ten largest clones represent 0.015% to 0.019% of the sample. Sequenced sample: naive CD4+ T cells from blood. The sample's cell subset or site label, decoded: true naive CD4+ T cells. The source is a man aged 18 to 30 with type 1 diabetes.

This clone was found a few times. This sequence joins TRBV18 and TRBJ2-1; the match to TRBD1 covers 9 bases. V dropped 3 bases and J dropped 4; count of bases not matched to a gene: 4. Germline CDR1 KGHSH, CDR2 LQKENI. CDR3 length: 15 amino acids. CDR3 nucleotides: TGTGCCAGCTCACCCCGGGACAGGGCTTACAATGAGCAGTTCTTC. This translates into CASSPRDRAYNEQFF.

This clone occurred a few times. The rearrangement joins TRBV7-2 to TRBJ1-2; 8 nucleotides agree with TRBD1. V was clipped by 2 bases and J by 2 bases; unmatched bases: 4. CDR1 is SGHTA, CDR2 FQGNSA, per germline. This CDR3 region has 15 residues. The DNA of the CDR3 is TGTGCCAGCAGCTTAAGGACAGGGCTAAACTATGGCTACACCTTC. This codes for CASSLRTGLNYGYTF.

The CDR3 protein is CASSFKGQDHEQYF. In DNA form, the CDR3 reads TGTGCCAGCAGTTTTAAGGGACAGGACCACGAGCAGTACTTC. The genes are TRBV28 and TRBJ2-7; 8 nucleotides match TRBD1. Losses at the gene ends were 3 bases for V and 5 bases for J; bases not matched to a gene: 6. CDR1 is MDHEN, CDR2 SYDVKM, per germline. CDR3 length equals 14 residues.

Only a few counts were recorded for this clone. This sequence joins TRBV4-3 and TRBJ2-2; the D is unclear. Germline CDR1 and CDR2: LGHNA and YSLEER. The CDR3 runs 18 residues. The ends were cut back, 1 base at V and 1 base at J, with 16 bases in the middle. As DNA, the CDR3 is TGCGCCAGCAGCCAAGTCACGGTGACTTCCCGGAACACCGGGGAGCTGTTTTTT. Residues: CASSQVTVTSRNTGELFF.

The rearrangement uses TRBV10-2 and TRBJ2-7; 8 bases line up with TRBD2. Germline lookup yields CDR1 WSHSY and CDR2 SAAADI. V gave up 8 bases and J gave up 0 bases; unmatched junction bases: 6. The CDR3 is made up of 14 amino acids. CDR3 sequence reads: CASVPSGSSYEQYF. CDR3 bases: TGCGCCAGCGTCCCCAGCGGGAGCTCCTACGAGCAGTACTTC.

The table lists this clone with a few counts. The rearrangement joins TRBV7-9 to TRBJ1-1; weak D call: TRBD1 (6 bases). Germline assignment: CDR1 SEHNR and CDR2 FQNEAQ (reference sequence). With 1 base removed from V and 2 bases from J, the gap between germline ends came to 8 bases. The CDR3 has 14 amino acids. CDR3 bases: TGTGCCAGCAGCTTAGGGACAGTCAACACTGAAGCTTTCTTT. This translates into CASSLGTVNTEAFF.